This T cell receptor (beta chain) comes out of a study of T-cell memory formation after mild COVID-19. Overall study: Most TCR clusters belonged to a single donor.

Germline loops: CDR1 MGHRA, CDR2 YSYEKL. V shed 3 bases, J shed 3 bases, and the junction held 1 base outside the gene matches. The CDR3 has 14 residues. This clonotype was counted only a few times. One entry per CDR3 protein results from TCRdb running MiXCR on the 5' RACE reads. The top ten hold roughly 40% of the sample, which has around 100,000 distinct CDR3 sequences, over 8.5% seen once. Material: PBMCs or a T cell subset sorted from them (not recorded which). This TCR derives from a man between 18 and 29 years old who had mild COVID-19 (a few samples of this study predate the infection). Cell type and time point are not known. The chain joins TRBV4-1 to TRBJ2-5; 10 bases match TRBD1. DNA for the CDR3: TGCGCCAGCAGCCAGGGGACAGGGGAAGAGACCCAGTACTTC. Translating gives CASSQGTGEETQYF.